The 9 T cell receptor beta chains below were found in one sample sequenced in a study of cytomegalovirus exposure and HLA in healthy donors. Sequenced by immunoSEQ multiplex PCR; TCRdb stores in-frame clones only, minus some. The table includes 100,000 to 150,000 clones, roughly 90% detected once. The sample consisted of PBMCs. The receptors originated from a man younger than 45 in good health and CMV-seronegative.

This clone was picked up one time. The chain uses TRBV4-1 and TRBJ2-7; 7 bases match TRBD1. The CDR3 consists of 13 residues. After removal of 0 bases from V and 12 bases from J, the junction contained 8 bases not matched to a gene. Per germline, CDR1 MGHRA and CDR2 YSYEKL. The CDR3 loop is CASSQDGDSYVYF. The CDR3 coding sequence is TGCGCCAGCAGCCAAGATGGGGACAGTTACGTGTACTTC.

The V and J genes are TRBV5-1 and TRBJ2-5; D might be TRBD2 (5 bases). The CDR3 spans 13 residues. Germline CDR1 is SGHRS and CDR2 is YFSETQ. The ends were cut back, 2 bases at V and 4 bases at J, with 9 bases in the middle. The CDR3 here is CASSFVAGETQYF. CDR3 nucleotides: TGCGCCAGCAGCTTCGTGGCGGGAGAGACCCAGTACTTC.

The rearrangement uses TRBV6-5 and TRBJ2-5, with TRBD2 as a possible D gene (5 bases). The CDR3 runs 16 residues. Germline V gives CDR1 MNHEY, CDR2 SVGAGI. With 0 bases removed from V and 2 bases from J, the gap between germline ends came to 13 bases. The CDR3 bases are TGTGCCAGCAGTTACTCAGCCTTCCGGACTCAAGAGACCCAGTACTTC. Translated, it gives CASSYSAFRTQETQYF.

The chain has TRBV11-1 and TRBJ2-5, with TRBD2 identical over 7 bases. V shed 1 base, J shed 1 base, and the junction held 3 bases outside the gene matches. The germline gives CDR1 SGHAT, CDR2 FQDESV (reference sequence). This CDR3 spans 15 amino acids. CDR3 coding DNA: TGTGCCAGCAGCTTAGGGGGGGGACTCCAAGAGACCCAGTACTTC. Protein product: CASSLGGGLQETQYF.

The gene calls are TRBV6-5 and TRBJ1-1, with D hard to call. Trimming removed 5 bases at V and 5 bases at J, with 15 bases between. The CDR3 consists of 14 residues. From germline, CDR1 is MNHEY and CDR2 SVGAGI. This CDR3 is CASSPVGVRTEAFF. The DNA for the CDR3 is TGTGCCAGCAGTCCAGTGGGAGTACGGACTGAAGCTTTCTTT.

V and J are TRBV5-1 and TRBJ2-1, with TRBD1 matching 9 bases. CDR3 length: 16 amino acids. Germline-derived CDR1 and CDR2 are SGHRS and YFSETQ. J gave up 6 bases and V 4 bases, and 11 bases lay outside the gene matches. DNA of the CDR3: TGCGCCAGCAGCCTAATTTTAAGGACAGGGGCCAATGAGCAGTTCTTC. Translation gives CASSLILRTGANEQFF.

A single count supports this clone. This chain joins TRBV10-3 and TRBJ2-7; TRBD1 is a possible D gene (6 bases). The CDR3 is 12 amino acids. V lost 8 bases to trimming and J lost 6 bases, with 14 bases between them. Germline CDR1 ENHRY, CDR2 SYGVKD. CDR3 sequence: CAIRDIAAEQYF. The CDR3, as DNA: TGTGCCATCCGGGACATTGCCGCCGAGCAGTACTTC.

The rearrangement uses TRBV9 and TRBJ1-3; D may be TRBD1 (6 bases). The V and J ends lost 3 bases and 3 bases respectively, with 16 bases between them. The CDR3 runs to 16 residues. The germline V gene has CDR1 SGDLS and CDR2 YYNGEE. The CDR3 sequence: CASSAPTQGFGNTIYF. CDR3 coding DNA: TGTGCCAGCAGCGCTCCAACACAGGGTTTTGGAAACACCATATATTTT.

The chain couples TRBV7-6 to TRBJ2-7; 8 bases line up with TRBD2. CDR1 SGHVS and CDR2 FNYEAQ come from the germline V gene. The CDR3 length is 14 residues. V shed 6 bases and J 6 bases; nucleotides not matched to a gene: 10. CDR3 DNA sequence: TGTGCCAGCAGTCATAGCGGGGCCTCCGCCGAGCAGTACTTC. It is translated as CASSHSGASAEQYF.